A single sample is the source of the 23 T cell receptor beta chains below, sequenced in a study of blood T cell repertoires in COVID-19. The method was immunoSEQ multiplex PCR; TCRdb's version includes in-frame clones alone and lacks a portion of them. This sample has about 57,000 clones, with 82% found just once. Input material: peripheral blood. The origin of the receptors is a woman older than 75 with acute or convalescent COVID-19.

The J gene is TRBJ2-2, the V gene TRBV19, with D possibly being TRBD2 (5 bases). The CDR3 loop spans 17 amino acids. Per the germline V gene, CDR1 is LNHDA and CDR2 is SQIVND (reference sequence). V was shortened by 7 bases and J by 1 base, with 19 bases between the two germline ends. The CDR3 nucleotides read TGTGCCAGTATAAGTCGGTCTAGCCCAATGAACACCGGGGAGCTGTTTTTT. This codes for CASISRSSPMNTGELFF.

This chain uses TRBV2 with TRBJ2-1; 12 nucleotides match TRBD2. Unmatched junction bases numbered 9, after V lost 8 bases and J lost 1 base. This CDR3 region has 17 residues. Per germline, CDR1 SNHLY and CDR2 FYNNEI. CDR3 bases: TGTGCCAGCGGCGGCGGGACTAGCGGGCCTTCCTACAATGAGCAGTTCTTC. It translates to CASGGGTSGPSYNEQFF.

The V call is TRBV7-9, the J call TRBJ1-4; D may be TRBD1 (6 bases). CDR1 and CDR2 from the germline V gene are SEHNR and FQNEAQ (reference sequence). V lost 5 bases and J 7 bases, leaving 14 bases between the germline ends. The CDR3 runs 14 residues. The CDR3 is CASSQNQGGEKLFF. The CDR3 DNA is TGTGCCAGCAGCCAGAACCAAGGGGGTGAAAAACTGTTTTTT.

V gene TRBV19 combines with J gene TRBJ2-5, with D perhaps matching TRBD2 (6 bases). Germline V CDR1 and CDR2: LNHDA, SQIVND (reference sequence). This CDR3 is built from 14 residues. Trimming shortened V by 5 bases and J by 3 bases, and 13 bases separated the two germline ends. The CDR3 reads CASSSGGGEETQYF. Written as DNA, the CDR3 is TGTGCCAGTAGTTCCGGGGGTGGCGAAGAGACCCAGTACTTC.

The chain has TRBV5-1 and TRBJ2-6; TRBD1 matches at 8 bases. Germline V lookup: CDR1 SGHRS, CDR2 YFSETQ. The CDR3 contains 18 residues. The V segment lost 4 bases and the J segment 3 bases; nucleotides outside the gene matches: 12. The CDR3 reads CASSGRQGPLGGANVLTF. In DNA form, the CDR3 reads TGCGCCAGCAGCGGGAGACAGGGGCCCTTAGGTGGGGCCAACGTCCTGACTTTC.

This chain joins TRBV6-6 and TRBJ1-2, with TRBD1 matching over 7 bases. CDR1 is MNHNY and CDR2 is SVGAGI in the germline V gene (reference sequence). There are 14 residues in the CDR3. The V segment lost 2 bases and the J segment 4 bases; nucleotides outside the gene matches: 4. The CDR3 DNA reads as TGTGCCAGCAGTTACCGGGACAGACTCTATGGCTACACCTTC. Its translation: CASSYRDRLYGYTF.

This clone was seen more than once but under ten times. The genes are TRBV19 and TRBJ2-5, with 9 bases identical to TRBD1. The CDR3 is made up of 16 amino acids. V lost 4 bases, J lost 2 bases, and 8 bases stayed unmatched. Germline V lookup: CDR1 LNHDA, CDR2 SQIVND (reference sequence). CDR3 residues: CASSKGDRATQETQYF. The CDR3, as DNA: TGTGCCAGTAGTAAAGGGGACAGGGCGACTCAAGAGACCCAGTACTTC.

Of note for this clone: An end of the junction differs from the germline gene, which may be a read error. V is TRBV6-5 and J is TRBJ1-4; D remains unclear. Looked up from germline, CDR1 is MNHEY and CDR2 is SVGAGI. This CDR3 is 15 amino acids long. The CDR3 loop is CASRSSGSTNEKLFF. As DNA, the CDR3 is TGTGCCAGCAGGTCCTCAGGCTCAACAAATGAAAAACTGTTTTTT.

This chain uses TRBV6-2 or TRBV6-3 with TRBJ1-5; possibly TRBD1 for D (5 bases). V lost 5 bases and J lost 0, with 11 bases in between. There are 15 residues in the CDR3. CDR1 is MNHEY, CDR2 SVGEGT, per germline. The CDR3 reads CASSTGGNSNQPQHF. DNA for the CDR3: TGTGCCAGCAGTACCGGGGGGAATAGCAATCAGCCCCAGCATTTT.

The chain carries TRBV28 and TRBJ1-5; no reliable D call. The CDR3 consists of 12 residues. The germline gives CDR1 MDHEN, CDR2 SYDVKM. Trimming removed 2 bases at V and 12 bases at J, with 11 bases between. CDR3 residues: CASSLKPGGQHF. In DNA, the CDR3 is TGTGCCAGCAGTTTAAAGCCTGGCGGCCAGCATTTT.

This sequence joins TRBV9 and TRBJ1-2, with D unclear. There are 14 residues in the CDR3. The V gene lost 3 bases and the J gene lost 7 bases, with 16 bases spanning the gap. Germline CDR1 is SGDLS and CDR2 is YYNGEE. The CDR3 coding sequence is TGTGCCAGCAGCGCTAGTATTCCCAGTGTTGGCTACACCTTC. As protein: CASSASIPSVGYTF.

The V gene is TRBV9, the J gene TRBJ1-1; a weak D match, TRBD1 (5 bases). This CDR3 has 13 residues. V was clipped by 4 bases and J by 1 base, with 8 bases between them. Germline V CDR1 and CDR2: SGDLS, YYNGEE. This CDR3 is CASSLGQNTEAFF. The CDR3 DNA reads as TGTGCCAGCAGCCTCGGACAGAACACTGAAGCTTTCTTT.

The V gene is TRBV15, the J gene TRBJ2-5, with 8 bases matching TRBD2. Trimming removed 0 bases from V and 2 bases from J; junction bases left unmatched: 5. CDR1 and CDR2 (germline): LNHNV, YYDKDF (reference sequence). This CDR3 contains 16 residues. Here the CDR3 DNA reads TGTGCCACCAGCAGAGAGCGGGGGGCCTCACAAGAGACCCAGTACTTC. Translating it yields CATSRERGASQETQYF.

The chain recombines TRBV2 with TRBJ2-5; TRBD1 matches 9 bases. Unmatched junction bases numbered 8, after V lost 5 bases and J lost 4 bases. Germline-derived CDR1 and CDR2 are SNHLY and FYNNEI. There are 15 residues in the CDR3. The CDR3 region is CASSSNRGHLETQYF. CDR3 nucleotides: TGTGCCAGCAGTAGCAACAGGGGGCACCTAGAGACCCAGTACTTC.

The CDR3: CASSLATPGRGNIQYF. The CDR3 bases are TGCGCCAGCAGCTTGGCCACCCCCGGGCGGGGGAACATTCAGTACTTC. The chain links TRBV5-1 to TRBJ2-4, with TRBD2 matching over 7 bases. Germline CDR1 reads SGHRS; CDR2 reads YFSETQ. The trim removed 0 bases at V and 7 bases at J, leaving 10 bases unmatched. The CDR3 is made up of 16 amino acids.

The rearrangement joins TRBV6-6 to TRBJ1-2; perhaps TRBD1 as D (6 bases). Trimming stripped 2 bases from V and 7 bases from J, with 11 bases between. This CDR3 spans 13 amino acids. Germline assignment: CDR1 MNHNY and CDR2 SVGAGI (reference sequence). CDR3 sequence reads: CASSYPRQAGYTF. The CDR3 DNA is TGTGCCAGCAGTTACCCTAGACAGGCTGGCTACACCTTC.

Here the CDR3 DNA reads TGTGCCAGCAGCCTAGGTCGAAGGGGGACAGAGGGCACTGAAGCTTTCTTT. Its protein is CASSLGRRGTEGTEAFF. The rearrangement joins TRBV7-9 to TRBJ1-1, with 7 bases aligning to TRBD1. Germline lookup yields CDR1 SEHNR and CDR2 FQNEAQ (reference sequence). V was pared by 5 bases and J by 4 bases, with 16 bases of the junction left unmatched. The CDR3 totals 17 residues.

This clone was counted between two and nine times. This chain joins TRBV30 and TRBJ2-7, with TRBD1 identical over 8 bases. The V gene end was trimmed by 2 bases and the J gene end by 1 base; junction bases not matched to a gene: 7. The germline V gene encodes CDR1 GTSNPN and CDR2 SVGIG (reference sequence). The CDR3 is 15 residues long. The CDR3 DNA is TGTGCCTGGAGTCAGAGGACAGGGAAGTCCTACGAGCAGTACTTC. Translation gives CAWSQRTGKSYEQYF.

The chain joins TRBV6-1 to TRBJ1-3, with 9 bases identical to TRBD1. CDR3 length: 19 residues. V shed 2 bases and J 4 bases; nucleotides not matched to a gene: 15. Germline V gene data show CDR1 as MNHNS and CDR2 as SASEGT. CDR3 nucleotides: TGTGCCAGCAGTGAACCCAGAGGGACAGGGAGGATGAGGGGAAACACCATATATTTT. Its protein is CASSEPRGTGRMRGNTIYF.

This chain joins TRBV4-2 and TRBJ2-2; 8 bases are shared with TRBD2. CDR1 and CDR2 (germline): LGHNA, YNFKEQ. V trimming: 1 base; J trimming: 4 bases; junction bases outside the gene matches: 8. CDR3 length equals 17 residues. CDR3 DNA sequence: TGTGCCAGCAGCCAAGCTCCCTGGCGGGGGGCCACCGGGGAGCTGTTTTTT. It is translated as CASSQAPWRGATGELFF.

The chain employs TRBV30 and TRBJ1-6, with TRBD1 as a possible D gene (5 bases). Trimming took off 1 base at V and 8 bases at J, with 12 bases between the two ends. This CDR3 region has 14 residues. Germline V gives CDR1 GTSNPN, CDR2 SVGIG (reference sequence). The CDR3 region is CAWSANRWDSPLHF. The CDR3 DNA reads TGTGCCTGGAGTGCGAACAGGTGGGATTCACCCCTCCACTTT.

This sequence joins TRBV5-4 and TRBJ2-1; D may be TRBD1 (6 bases). CDR1 SGHNT and CDR2 YYREEE come from the germline V gene (reference sequence). The CDR3 loop spans 12 amino acids. V was pared by 4 bases and J by 8 bases, with 10 bases between. CDR3 nucleotide sequence: TGTGCCAGCAGCACGACAGGTGATGAGCAGTTCTTC. Amino acid sequence: CASSTTGDEQFF.

The chain couples TRBV5-1 to TRBJ2-5; 7 nucleotides align to TRBD2. CDR1 and CDR2 from the germline V gene are SGHRS and YFSETQ. CDR3 length: 13 amino acids. V shed 3 bases, J shed 5 bases, and the junction held 4 bases outside the gene matches. CDR3 in amino acids: CASSWGGMETQYF. In DNA form, the CDR3 reads TGCGCCAGCAGCTGGGGAGGGATGGAGACCCAGTACTTC.